Each of the 2 T cell receptor beta chains below was sequenced from the same sample in a study of CD8 T cells in ankylosing spondylitis. MiXCR was run by TCRdb on the 5' RACE reads, yielding one entry per CDR3 protein. Of more than 110,000 distinct CDR3 sequences in the sample, roughly 8% are singletons; the top ten hold 7.3%. The sample was synovial fluid, either unsorted or a sorted T cell fraction (not recorded which). Receptors were obtained from a male donor with ankylosing spondylitis.

This clonotype has just a few counts. The V and J genes are TRBV9 and TRBJ1-2; D may be TRBD1 (6 bases). V lost 4 bases and J lost 3, with 22 bases in between. Germline V gene data show CDR1 as SGDLS and CDR2 as YYNGEE. The CDR3 runs to 17 residues. Here the CDR3 DNA reads TGTGCCAGCAGCACACAGGGTCCTCTGAGTCGGGACTATGGCTACACCTTC. Its translation: CASSTQGPLSRDYGYTF.

CDR3 loop: CASSPGQGGPSGANVLTF. CDR3 nucleotides: TGCGCCAGCAGCCCGGGACAGGGGGGCCCATCTGGGGCCAACGTCCTGACTTTC. V usage is TRBV5-1 and J usage is TRBJ2-6; 11 bases map to TRBD1. The V gene's germline CDR1 is SGHRS and CDR2 YFSETQ. The CDR3 length is 18 residues. V gave up 4 bases and J gave up 1 base; unmatched junction bases: 7.